Given below is one TCR beta chain in context. Germline V gives CDR1 LNHDA, CDR2 SQIVND (reference sequence). Trimming left V 5 bases short and J 2 bases short, with 10 bases between. The CDR3 totals 13 residues. The data were obtained in a study of T cell responses to AZD1222 COVID-19 vaccine. Method: immunoSEQ multiplex PCR; TCRdb's copy keeps in-frame clones and lacks some. The sample records 130,000 or so clones, 85% to 95% being singletons. The receptor comes from an adult in good health. V and J are TRBV19 and TRBJ2-7; tentative D call: TRBD1 (5 bases). Here the sequenced sample was peripheral blood, taken on day 0 of AZD1222 vaccination. The CDR3 loop reads CASSQTATYEQYF. CDR3 nucleotide sequence: TGTGCCAGTAGTCAGACAGCGACCTACGAGCAGTACTTC.